The present entry profiles one TCR beta chain with its context. These data come from a study of blood T cell repertoires in COVID-19. Across the study: The analysed material was cDNA or gDNA that came from T cells, B-cell-depleted T cells, or PBMCs.

Germline loops: CDR1 LGHNA, CDR2 YSLEER. The CDR3 runs 15 residues. Deletions cut 1 base from V and 3 bases from J, with 7 bases between. Patients of the Seattle cohort, enrolled during active infection, were followed longitudinally. Original handling: Reference gene primer amplification in the assay estimated nucleated cell counts. The assay was immunoSEQ multiplex PCR, and TCRdb's table has in-frame clones only and misses some. V, J and clone size derive from that table, while D and trimming were established from the DNA sequence. The sample lists about 170,000 clones, around 93% occurring once. This chain connects TRBV4-3 to TRBJ2-6; D not certain. Sequencing input: peripheral blood. This sequence was found in a man aged 25 to 40 with COVID-19, enrolled during active disease. CDR3 coding DNA: TGCGCCAGCAGCCAAGTGGCTTATGGGGCCAACGTCCTGACTTTC. As protein: CASSQVAYGANVLTF.